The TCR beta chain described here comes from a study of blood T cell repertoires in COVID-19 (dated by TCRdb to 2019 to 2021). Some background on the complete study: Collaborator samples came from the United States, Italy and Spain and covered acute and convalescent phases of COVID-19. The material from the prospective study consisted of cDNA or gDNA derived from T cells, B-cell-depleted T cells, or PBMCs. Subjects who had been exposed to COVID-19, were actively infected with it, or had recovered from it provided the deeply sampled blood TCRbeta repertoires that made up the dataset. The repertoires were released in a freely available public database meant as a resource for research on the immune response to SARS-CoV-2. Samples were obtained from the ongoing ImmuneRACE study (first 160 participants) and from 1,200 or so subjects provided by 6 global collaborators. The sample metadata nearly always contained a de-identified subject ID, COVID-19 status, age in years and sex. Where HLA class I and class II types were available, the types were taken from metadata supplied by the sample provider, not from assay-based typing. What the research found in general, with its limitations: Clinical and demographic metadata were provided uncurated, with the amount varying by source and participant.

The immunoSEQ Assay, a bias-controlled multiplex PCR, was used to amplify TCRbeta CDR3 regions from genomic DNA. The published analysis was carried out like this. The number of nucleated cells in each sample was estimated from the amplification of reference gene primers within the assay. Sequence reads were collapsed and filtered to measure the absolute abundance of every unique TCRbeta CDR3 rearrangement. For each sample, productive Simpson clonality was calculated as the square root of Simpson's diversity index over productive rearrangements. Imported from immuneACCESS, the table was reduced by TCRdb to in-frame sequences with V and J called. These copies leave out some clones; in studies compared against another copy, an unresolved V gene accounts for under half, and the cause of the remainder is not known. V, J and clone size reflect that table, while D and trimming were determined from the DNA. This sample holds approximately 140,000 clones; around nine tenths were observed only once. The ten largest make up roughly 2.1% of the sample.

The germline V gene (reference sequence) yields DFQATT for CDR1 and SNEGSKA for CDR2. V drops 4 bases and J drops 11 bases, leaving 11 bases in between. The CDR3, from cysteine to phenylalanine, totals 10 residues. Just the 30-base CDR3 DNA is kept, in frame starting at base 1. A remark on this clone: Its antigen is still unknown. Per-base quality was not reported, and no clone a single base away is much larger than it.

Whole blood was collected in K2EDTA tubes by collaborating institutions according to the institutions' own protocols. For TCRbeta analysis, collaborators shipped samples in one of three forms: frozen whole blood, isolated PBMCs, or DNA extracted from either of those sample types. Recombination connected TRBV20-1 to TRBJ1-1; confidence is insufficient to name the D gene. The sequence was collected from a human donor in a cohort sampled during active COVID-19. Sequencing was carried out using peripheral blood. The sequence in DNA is TGCAGTGCTAATCCCCGGTCGGCTTTCTTT. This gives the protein CSANPRSAFF.